The 20 T cell receptor beta chains below were found in one sample sequenced in a study of T cells in Graves' hyperthyroidism and ophthalmopathy. Amplification of TCR beta CDR3 regions used RNA as the template. When the TCR CDR3 underwent first-round RT-PCR, the HTBI primer set was used. TCRdb ran MiXCR on the multiplex PCR reads and lists one entry per CDR3 protein. The sample comprises about 580,000 distinct CDR3 sequences, roughly 46% of which are singletons, and around 7.7% rests with the top ten. The source material was peripheral blood or thyroid tissue (not recorded which). Source of these receptors: a woman between 18 and 29 years old with Graves' hyperthyroidism.

This rearrangement joins TRBV29-1 to TRBJ1-2; 7 bases fit TRBD1. Unmatched junction bases numbered 4, after V lost 6 bases and J lost 3 bases. CDR1 and CDR2 from the germline V gene are SQVTM and ANQGSEA. This CDR3 spans 12 amino acids. CDR3 sequence: CSVGQPDYGYTF. As DNA, the CDR3 is TGCAGCGTGGGACAGCCGGACTATGGCTACACCTTC.

In its sample, this clonotype was seen many times. The chain carries TRBV27 and TRBJ2-7, with 9 bases matching TRBD1. Germline values: CDR1 MNHEY, CDR2 SMNVEV (reference sequence). V lost 8 bases, J lost 4 bases, and 6 bases stayed unmatched. The CDR3 is 13 residues long. CDR3 sequence: CASWRTGAYEQYF. CDR3 nucleotide sequence: TGTGCCAGCTGGAGGACAGGGGCGTACGAGCAGTACTTC.

This sequence joins TRBV2 and TRBJ2-7; 12 nucleotides align to TRBD2. This CDR3 has 15 residues. CDR1 is SNHLY and CDR2 is FYNNEI in the germline V gene. V lost 2 bases and J lost 7; bases outside the gene matches: 6. CDR3 DNA sequence: TGTGCCAGCAGTGAAAGTACTAGCGGGAGGTTTGAGCAGTACTTC. Translation gives CASSESTSGRFEQYF.

This clonotype occurred a few times. This chain uses TRBV6-1 with TRBJ2-2; D might be TRBD1 (6 bases). V lost 7 bases and J lost 7, with 19 bases in between. Per the germline V gene, CDR1 is MNHNS and CDR2 is SASEGT. The CDR3 has 15 amino acids. CDR3 sequence reads: CASNIDRLGSGELFF. Written as DNA, the CDR3 is TGTGCCAGCAATATAGACAGGCTAGGGAGCGGGGAGCTGTTTTTT.

This chain uses TRBV27 with TRBJ1-4; D call uncertain. The length of the CDR3 is 14 residues. The V gene lost 2 bases and the J gene lost 8 bases, with 12 bases spanning the gap. Germline lookup yields CDR1 MNHEY and CDR2 SMNVEV (reference sequence). The CDR3: CASSLGQASEKLFF. As DNA, the CDR3 is TGTGCCAGCAGTTTAGGGCAGGCAAGCGAAAAACTGTTTTTT.

This chain links TRBV10-3 with TRBJ1-1, with D possibly matching TRBD1 (5 bases). Between the trimmed V and J ends, which lost 11 bases and 2 bases, there was a span of 27 bases. This CDR3 is built from 17 residues. The V gene's germline CDR1 is ENHRY and CDR2 SYGVKD. The CDR3 DNA reads as TGTGCCGTCCTTTCCGAACCGGGGCTCAGTCCTAACACTGAAGCTTTCTTT. It specifies CAVLSEPGLSPNTEAFF.

This clonotype came up many times. The V and J genes are TRBV20-1 and TRBJ2-5; TRBD1 is a possible D gene (6 bases). CDR1 and CDR2 from the germline V gene are DFQATT and SNEGSKA (reference sequence). The CDR3 is 14 residues long. V was clipped by 3 bases and J by 2 bases, with 13 bases between them. The CDR3 sequence: CSARGQGIQETQYF. CDR3 nucleotides: TGCAGTGCTAGGGGGCAGGGGATTCAAGAGACCCAGTACTTC.

The chain has TRBV7-2 and TRBJ2-5, with D possibly called TRBD1 or TRBD2 (5 bases each). Trimming removed 5 bases from V and 5 bases from J, with 15 bases in between. The CDR3 sequence is 14 residues long. Germline-derived CDR1 and CDR2 are SGHTA and FQGNSA. CDR3 sequence reads: CASSQDWGTETQYF. In nucleotides, the CDR3 is TGTGCCAGCAGCCAAGATTGGGGGACGGAGACCCAGTACTTC. Drawing the rest from reference TRBV7-2 and TRBJ2-5, the complete variable domain is GAGVSQSPSNKVTEKGKDVELRCDPISGHTALYWYRQSLGQGLEFLIYFQGNSAPDKSGLPSDRFSAERTGGSVSTLTIQRTQQEDSAVYLCASSQDWGTETQYFGPGTRLLVL.

This clonotype occurred many times. J is TRBJ2-7 and V is TRBV4-2; no definite D call. V gave up 6 bases and J gave up 0 bases, with 12 bases separating them. The CDR3 sequence is 14 residues long. In germline, CDR1 is LGHNA, CDR2 YNFKEQ. CDR3 DNA: TGTGCCAGCAGTATCGCGCGCTTCTCCTACGAGCAGTACTTC. Its protein is CASSIARFSYEQYF.

This clonotype occurred many times. V and J are TRBV29-1 and TRBJ2-5; D not certain. Germline CDR1 and CDR2: SQVTM and ANQGSEA. V lost 3 bases and J lost 5, with 10 bases in between. The CDR3 length is 12 residues. CDR3 DNA sequence: TGCAGCGTTGACCACCGGCGGGAGACCCAGTACTTC. Protein: CSVDHRRETQYF.

In this sample, this clonotype turned up many times. The CDR3 here is CSASHEPGLSPYEQYF. In DNA, the CDR3 is TGCAGTGCTAGTCACGAACCGGGACTATCGCCCTACGAGCAGTACTTC. The J gene is TRBJ2-7, the V gene TRBV20-1, with 7 positions matching TRBD2. CDR3 length equals 16 residues. Per germline, CDR1 DFQATT and CDR2 SNEGSKA (reference sequence). J was trimmed by 2 bases and V by 3 bases; bases with no gene match: 13.

As DNA, the CDR3 is TGCGCCAGCAGCCAATGGAGAGGGACTAGCACAGATACGCAGTATTTT. This codes for CASSQWRGTSTDTQYF. The chain joins TRBV4-3 to TRBJ2-3, with D possibly TRBD2 on 6 matching bases. CDR3 size: 16 residues. CDR1 is LGHNA, CDR2 YSLEER, per germline. Trimming shortened V by 2 bases and J by 0 bases, and 12 bases separated the two germline ends.

This clonotype was seen ten or more times. V and J are TRBV7-3 and TRBJ2-5; D gene unclear. CDR3 size: 13 residues. The V gene's germline CDR1 is SGHTA and CDR2 FQGTGA. V lost 1 base and J lost 7, with 10 bases in between. In DNA form, the CDR3 reads TGTGCCAGCAGCTTAATTCTAGGTGGGACCCAGTACTTC. It translates to CASSLILGGTQYF.

This clonotype was observed many times. The chain carries TRBV27 and TRBJ1-2; maybe TRBD1 (5 bases). Germline assignment: CDR1 MNHEY and CDR2 SMNVEV (reference sequence). Trimming pared 5 bases from V and 7 bases from J, leaving 17 bases between. The CDR3 contains 14 residues. CDR3 nucleotides: TGTGCCAGCAGTCCCGGTGGGGTGAGGGGTGGCTACACCTTC. Translation: CASSPGGVRGGYTF.

This sequence joins TRBV15 and TRBJ1-4; TRBD1 agrees at 9 bases. Germline V gene lookup returns CDR1 LNHNV and CDR2 YYDKDF (reference sequence). The CDR3 covers 15 residues. V shed 2 bases and J 7 bases; nucleotides not matched to a gene: 5. The CDR3 loop is CATSRPGQGGEKLFF. CDR3 nucleotide sequence: TGTGCCACCAGCAGACCGGGACAGGGAGGTGAAAAACTGTTTTTT.

The sample holds a few counts of this clonotype. The chain uses TRBV12-5 and TRBJ2-7, with D perhaps TRBD1 (6 bases). Germline V gene sequence: CDR1 LGHNT, CDR2 FRNRAP. This CDR3 is 14 amino acids long. Trimming took off 3 bases at V and 2 bases at J, with 11 bases between the two ends. Here the CDR3 reads CASGFHQGPYEQYF. Written as DNA, the CDR3 is TGTGCTAGTGGTTTTCACCAGGGGCCCTACGAGCAGTACTTC.

To note about this clonotype: At one end, the junction sequence differs from germline, possibly due to a read error. The V call is TRBV5-4, the J call TRBJ1-1; possibly TRBD1 for D (6 bases). The CDR3 runs 14 residues. Germline V lookup: CDR1 SGHNT, CDR2 YYREEE (reference sequence). CDR3 region: CASSGLGGNTEASF. As DNA, the CDR3 is TGTGCCAGCAGCGGCCTGGGGGGCAACACTGAAGCTTCCTTT.

This clonotype appeared many times. The chain employs TRBV2 and TRBJ1-1; maybe TRBD1 (6 bases). Trimming cost V 6 bases and J 10 bases, with 15 bases left between them. The CDR3 is 12 residues long. CDR1 is SNHLY and CDR2 is FYNNEI in the germline V gene. The CDR3 region has the DNA TGTGCCAGCAGAGCGGACAGCCGGGGAGCTTTCTTT. This translates into CASRADSRGAFF.

The genes are TRBV29-1 and TRBJ2-6; D might be TRBD1 or TRBD2, each matching 6 bases. Per the germline V gene, CDR1 is SQVTM and CDR2 is ANQGSEA. CDR3 size: 16 residues. V dropped 5 bases and J dropped 2 bases, with 16 bases sitting between them. CDR3 sequence reads: CSVLGAEGPGANVLTF. The CDR3 bases are TGCAGCGTTCTGGGGGCGGAGGGCCCTGGGGCCAACGTCCTGACTTTC. Together with reference TRBV29-1 and TRBJ2-6, the CDR3 gives the full variable domain: SAVISQKPSRDICQRGTSLTIQCQVDSQVTMMFWYRQQPGQSLTLIATANQGSEATYESGFVIDKFPISRPNLTFSTLTVSNMSPEDSSIYLCSVLGAEGPGANVLTFGAGSRLTVL.

The table lists this clonotype with a count of one. The CDR3 does not close with the conserved phenylalanine or tryptophan, likely indicating a read error. The DNA is left out, because the CDR3 cannot be placed on it with certainty; the CDR3 is given as TCRdb lists it. The V call is TRBV29-1, the J call TRBJ1-2. The CDR3 is 9 amino acids in total, end residues counted. Germline V CDR1 and CDR2: SQVTM, ANQGSEA. The chain's CDR3 is CSVREGLVA.